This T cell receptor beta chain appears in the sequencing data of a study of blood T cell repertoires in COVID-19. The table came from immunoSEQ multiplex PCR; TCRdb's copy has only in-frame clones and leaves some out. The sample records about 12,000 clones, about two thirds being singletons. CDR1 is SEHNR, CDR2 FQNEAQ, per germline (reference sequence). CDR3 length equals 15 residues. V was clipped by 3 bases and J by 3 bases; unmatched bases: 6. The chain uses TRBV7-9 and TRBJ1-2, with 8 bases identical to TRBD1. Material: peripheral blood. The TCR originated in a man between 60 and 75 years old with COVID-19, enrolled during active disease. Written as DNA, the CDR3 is TGTGCCAGCAGCTTGTACAGGGGGGACTACTATGGCTACACCTTC. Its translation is CASSLYRGDYYGYTF.